This T cell receptor beta chain is drawn from a study of T cells in Graves' hyperthyroidism and ophthalmopathy. The CDR3 is 13 amino acids. V was pared by 4 bases and J by 11 bases, with 16 bases between. Germline-derived CDR1 and CDR2 are SGHVS and FQNEAQ. Amplification of TCR beta CDR3 regions was performed using RNA transcripts as template. The HTBI primer set served for first-round RT-PCR of the TCR CDR3. TCRdb redid the calling of the multiplex PCR reads with MiXCR, one entry per CDR3 protein. There are approximately 300,000 distinct CDR3 sequences in the sample; roughly 17% occur only once, and around 34% lies in the top ten. Cells are PBMCs isolated from more than 8.5 ml of fresh blood. General study findings and limits: A model of 13 V-J features distinguished ophthalmopathy from stable hyperthyroidism.

This clonotype was observed at least ten times. The antigen is undetermined. This receptor was obtained from a man aged 25 to 45 with Graves' hyperthyroidism. This rearrangement joins TRBV7-8 to TRBJ2-3; no reliable D call. The sample consisted of blood. CDR3 in DNA: TGTGCCAGCAGCTCCAGGCCGACCCGAGGGCAGTATTTT. Its protein product is CASSSRPTRGQYF.